These 27 T cell receptor beta chains share one sample of origin, sequenced in a study of T cell changes during pregnancy in multiple sclerosis (dated by TCRdb to the late 2010s). The library came from the immunoSEQ multiplex PCR assay. This is the immuneACCESS table as TCRdb keeps it, with only in-frame sequences that have V and J called. A part of the clones is gone; compared with another copy, unresolved V genes explain less than half, and the rest is unexplained. Present in this sample are 35,000 to 45,000 clones, around 90% of which were seen just once. Roughly 0.9% of the sample rests with the top ten. Sequencing used CD4+ T cells from peripheral blood mononuclear cells, obtained after pregnancy. Receptor source: a female donor with multiple sclerosis, enrolled in a pregnancy study.

The gene calls are TRBV7-6 and TRBJ2-5; 12 bases are shared with TRBD2. V lost 3 bases and J lost 0; bases outside the gene matches: 5. The CDR3 is made up of 17 amino acids. Looked up from germline, CDR1 is SGHVS and CDR2 is FNYEAQ. The CDR3 region is CASSFGLAGMYQETQYF. Written as DNA, the CDR3 is TGTGCCAGCAGCTTTGGACTAGCGGGGATGTACCAAGAGACCCAGTACTTC.

CDR3 loop: CASSLRATNEKLFF. The CDR3 nucleotides are TGTGCCAGCAGCTTACGAGCAACTAATGAAAAACTGTTTTTT. The chain recombines TRBV7-9 with TRBJ1-4, with D uncertain. V lost 2 bases, J lost 0 bases, and 4 bases lay in between. Germline lookup yields CDR1 SEHNR and CDR2 FQNEAQ (reference sequence). The CDR3 spans 14 residues. Full variable domain (rest looked up from reference TRBV7-9 and TRBJ1-4): DTGVSQNPRHKITKRGQNVTFRCDPISEHNRLYWYRQTLGQGPEFLTYFQNEAQLEKSRLLSDRFSAERPKGSFSTLEIQRTEQGDSAMYLCASSLRATNEKLFFGSGTQLSVL.

The chain couples TRBV4-3 to TRBJ2-3, with 9 bases identical to TRBD2. The CDR3 contains 17 residues. The germline V gene encodes CDR1 LGHNA and CDR2 YSLEER. The junction had 13 bases not matched to a gene; V was cut back by 4 bases and J by 5 bases. In nucleotides, the CDR3 is TGCGCCAGCAGCCCGAGCTCCCAGCGGGGGGCCGGAGATACGCAGTATTTT. It translates to CASSPSSQRGAGDTQYF.

The chain couples TRBV7-9 to TRBJ1-5; a possible D gene is TRBD1 (6 bases). The V gene lost 1 base and the J gene lost 6 bases, with 13 bases spanning the gap. This CDR3 is built from 15 residues. Germline CDR1 is SEHNR and CDR2 is FQNEAQ (reference sequence). The CDR3 bases are TGTGCCAGCAGCTTAGGGGACCTAGGGGGTCAGCCCCAGCATTTT. It yields the protein CASSLGDLGGQPQHF. The full variable domain, completed using reference TRBV7-9 and TRBJ1-5, is DTGVSQNPRHKITKRGQNVTFRCDPISEHNRLYWYRQTLGQGPEFLTYFQNEAQLEKSRLLSDRFSAERPKGSFSTLEIQRTEQGDSAMYLCASSLGDLGGQPQHFGDGTRLSIL.

The V gene is TRBV5-1, the J gene TRBJ1-1; a possible D gene is TRBD1 (6 bases). The CDR3 totals 16 residues. Germline lookup yields CDR1 SGHRS and CDR2 YFSETQ. The ends were cut back, 4 bases at V and 0 bases at J, with 16 bases in the middle. The CDR3 is CASSQQGYTVNTEAFF. The CDR3 nucleotides are TGCGCCAGCAGCCAGCAGGGGTATACGGTGAACACTGAAGCTTTCTTT.

This clone was detected only once. The rearrangement links TRBV30 to TRBJ1-4, with D unresolved. Looked up from germline, CDR1 is GTSNPN and CDR2 is SVGIG (reference sequence). The CDR3 is 13 residues long. Between the trimmed V and J ends, which lost 8 bases and 4 bases, there was a span of 14 bases. The CDR3 loop is CAASAAFNEKLFF. In DNA, the CDR3 is TGTGCCGCCAGCGCGGCCTTTAATGAAAAACTGTTTTTT.

The genes are TRBV7-2 and TRBJ2-7, with TRBD1 matching over 7 bases. V shed 5 bases and J 6 bases; nucleotides not matched to a gene: 4. From germline, CDR1 is SGHTA and CDR2 FQGNSA. The CDR3 covers 12 residues. The CDR3 coding sequence is TGTGCCAGCAGCCAGACAGGGATCGAGCAGTACTTC. It encodes CASSQTGIEQYF.

This chain uses TRBV7-9 with TRBJ1-2; 8 bases line up with TRBD1. J lost 4 bases, V lost 4 bases, and 5 bases had no gene match. In germline, CDR1 is SEHNR, CDR2 FQNEAQ (reference sequence). The CDR3 contains 14 residues. CDR3 sequence reads: CASSSGTGTYGYTF. The DNA for the CDR3 is TGTGCCAGCAGCTCCGGGACAGGCACCTATGGCTACACCTTC.

Relative to its sample, this clone is large (0.1 to 1%). The chain is built from TRBV14 and TRBJ2-1, with 8 bases lining up with TRBD1. The CDR3 contains 14 residues. CDR1 and CDR2 from the germline V gene are SGHDN and FVKESK. V lost 4 bases and J lost 7; bases outside the gene matches: 6. The CDR3 nucleotides are TGTGCCAGCAGCCTGAGGGACAGGCCTAATGAGCAGTTCTTC. Translating it yields CASSLRDRPNEQFF.

The V call is TRBV5-1, the J call TRBJ2-7; no clear D. This CDR3 has 13 residues. V was trimmed by 1 base and J by 3 bases, leaving 8 bases between them. CDR1 is SGHRS, CDR2 YFSETQ, per germline. The CDR3 DNA sequence: TGCGCCAGCAGCTTGTCATACAGCTACGAGCAGTACTTC. Translated: CASSLSYSYEQYF.

CDR3 protein: CASSSGLAGSTDTQYF. The CDR3 DNA reads TGCGCCAGCAGCTCCGGACTAGCAGGAAGCACAGATACGCAGTATTTT. The rearrangement links TRBV5-1 to TRBJ2-3; the match to TRBD2 covers 8 bases. Germline-derived CDR1 and CDR2 are SGHRS and YFSETQ. V lost 3 bases to trimming and J lost 0 bases; unmatched junction nucleotides: 6. CDR3 length: 16 residues.

The gene calls are TRBV10-3 and TRBJ1-2, with 11 nucleotides matching TRBD1. Germline values: CDR1 ENHRY, CDR2 SYGVKD. The V and J ends lost 4 bases and 6 bases, in that order; junction bases with no gene match: 4. The CDR3 length is 14 residues. The CDR3 is CAISGTGGADGYTF. The CDR3 DNA reads as TGTGCCATCAGTGGGACAGGGGGCGCGGATGGCTACACCTTC.

This clone was observed a single time. This sequence joins TRBV18 and TRBJ2-1; D uncertain. Germline V CDR1 and CDR2: KGHSH, LQKENI. Trimming left V 0 bases short and J 2 bases short, with 5 bases between. This CDR3 is built from 14 residues. The DNA of the CDR3 is TGTGCCAGCTCACCACCCTCTACCTACAATGAGCAGTTCTTC. It specifies CASSPPSTYNEQFF.

The V gene is TRBV10-3, the J gene TRBJ2-1, with TRBD2 matching over 8 bases. The CDR3 is made up of 14 amino acids. The trim removed 4 bases at V and 8 bases at J, leaving 7 bases unmatched. Germline CDR1 is ENHRY and CDR2 is SYGVKD. Here the CDR3 DNA reads TGTGCCATCAGTGGGCGGACTAGCCGGGATGAGCAGTTCTTC. It is translated as CAISGRTSRDEQFF.

This chain joins TRBV6-1 and TRBJ1-1, with D unclear. From germline, CDR1 is MNHNS and CDR2 SASEGT. This CDR3 has 13 amino acids. Trimming took 3 bases from V and 0 from J, leaving 5 bases between them. The DNA for the CDR3 is TGTGCCAGCAGTGATCAGATGAACACTGAAGCTTTCTTT. It encodes CASSDQMNTEAFF.

The rearrangement uses TRBV7-3 and TRBJ1-2; TRBD1 agrees at 7 bases. V was clipped by 2 bases and J by 4 bases; unmatched bases: 4. The CDR3 spans 14 residues. Looked up from germline, CDR1 is SGHTA and CDR2 is FQGTGA. The CDR3 region has the DNA TGTGCCAGCAGCTTAGTCCCAGGGGGCTATGGCTACACCTTC. This codes for CASSLVPGGYGYTF.

The count of this clone is one. This chain joins TRBV10-1 and TRBJ2-2, with 10 bases aligning to TRBD1. CDR1 is WNHNN, CDR2 SYGVQD, per germline (reference sequence). CDR3 length equals 18 residues. The V gene end was trimmed by 7 bases and the J gene end by 5 bases; junction bases not matched to a gene: 16. CDR3 coding DNA: TGCGCCAGCACCCTAAGTCCGGGACAGGGGAAGAAGACCGGGGAGCTGTTTTTT. Amino acid sequence: CASTLSPGQGKKTGELFF.

The rearrangement joins TRBV18 to TRBJ1-6; D not resolved. CDR1 is KGHSH, CDR2 LQKENI, per germline. Deletions cut 5 bases from V and 9 bases from J, with 8 bases between. The CDR3 loop spans 12 amino acids. The CDR3 DNA reads as TGTGCCAGCTCAGCGCGAACTTCACCCCTCCACTTT. Translated: CASSARTSPLHF.

Only a few counts were recorded for this clone. The CDR3: CASSLAGTGRSPLHF. The CDR3 DNA sequence: TGCGCCAGCAGCTTGGCCGGGACAGGGAGGTCACCCCTCCACTTT. The genes are TRBV5-1 and TRBJ1-6; 9 bases map to TRBD1. V gave up 0 bases and J gave up 10 bases; unmatched junction bases: 5. This CDR3 is built from 15 residues. Germline V gene lookup returns CDR1 SGHRS and CDR2 YFSETQ.

This chain links TRBV2 with TRBJ2-5, with 7 bases matching TRBD1. CDR1 SNHLY and CDR2 FYNNEI come from the germline V gene. This CDR3 region has 14 residues. V shed 4 bases and J 4 bases; nucleotides not matched to a gene: 6. CDR3 in DNA: TGTGCCAGCAGTGCTGAAGGGGGCGCAGAGACCCAGTACTTC. It specifies CASSAEGGAETQYF.

The chain couples TRBV5-5 to TRBJ1-3; D remains ambiguous. This CDR3 is built from 16 residues. Germline lookup yields CDR1 SGHKS and CDR2 YYEKEE (reference sequence). Trimming removed 1 base from V and 0 bases from J, with 11 bases in between. The CDR3 DNA is TGTGCCAGCAGCTTGATTTTTGCAGGCTCTGGAAACACCATATATTTT. Its translation is CASSLIFAGSGNTIYF.

The count of this clone is one. CDR3 coding DNA: TGTGCCAGTAGTATCGGCAGGGGAGGAAACACCATATATTTT. This gives the protein CASSIGRGGNTIYF. The chain employs TRBV19 and TRBJ1-3; D may be TRBD1 (6 bases). V lost 3 bases and J lost 4, with 10 bases in between. The length of the CDR3 is 14 residues. Germline V lookup: CDR1 LNHDA, CDR2 SQIVND (reference sequence).

The genes are TRBV9 and TRBJ1-1; 8 nucleotides agree with TRBD1. The CDR3 sequence is 14 residues long. Losses at the gene ends were 4 bases for V and 1 base for J; bases not matched to a gene: 3. CDR1 is SGDLS, CDR2 YYNGEE, per germline. The CDR3 nucleotides are TGTGCCAGCAGCTTTGGACAGGGGAACACTGAAGCTTTCTTT. Encoded protein: CASSFGQGNTEAFF.

The rearrangement joins TRBV19 to TRBJ1-6, with 7 bases fitting TRBD1. From germline, CDR1 is LNHDA and CDR2 SQIVND (reference sequence). The J segment lost 7 bases and the V segment lost 3 bases, leaving 6 bases of the junction unmatched. The CDR3 has 15 amino acids. The CDR3 DNA sequence: TGTGCCAGTAGTATTGTCGCCAGGGGGAATTCACCCCTCCACTTT. This encodes CASSIVARGNSPLHF.

The chain employs TRBV6-1 and TRBJ1-4; D is unresolved. With 4 bases removed from V and 6 bases from J, the gap between germline ends came to 12 bases. The CDR3 runs 14 residues. Germline V gives CDR1 MNHNS, CDR2 SASEGT. CDR3 sequence: CASSVIGAYEKLFF. In DNA form, the CDR3 reads TGTGCCAGCAGTGTAATCGGAGCGTATGAAAAACTGTTTTTT.

This chain uses TRBV9 with TRBJ2-6; D uncertain. Per the germline V gene, CDR1 is SGDLS and CDR2 is YYNGEE. V lost 0 bases to trimming and J lost 2 bases, with 12 bases between them. This CDR3 has 17 residues. Here the CDR3 reads CASSVDLILTGANVLTF. As DNA, the CDR3 is TGTGCCAGCAGCGTAGATCTTATTCTAACTGGGGCCAACGTCCTGACTTTC.

Here the CDR3 reads CASSGLAGTDEQFF. In DNA form, the CDR3 reads TGTGCCAGCAGTGGTCTAGCGGGTACGGATGAGCAGTTCTTC. J is TRBJ2-1 and V is TRBV2, with 8 bases that match TRBD2. V lost 4 bases, J lost 8 bases, and 7 bases stayed unmatched. The germline CDR1 and CDR2 sequences are SNHLY and FYNNEI. The length of the CDR3 is 14 residues.